This T cell receptor beta chain is from a study of technical replicates of blood from a few donors. Germline values: CDR1 PRHDT, CDR2 FYEKMQ (reference sequence). Deletions cut 2 bases from V and 5 bases from J, with 10 bases between. The length of the CDR3 is 14 residues. Some clones are missing from TCRdb's copy, which holds only in-frame ones; the method was immunoSEQ multiplex PCR. Among about 80,000 clones listed, roughly 94% were seen once. This sequence joins TRBV13 and TRBJ2-1; a possible D gene is TRBD2 (5 bases). The specimen was T cells isolated from PBMCs. This clonotype was obtained from a human donor in good health. The CDR3, as DNA: TGTGCCAGCAGCTTAACTAGATACCACAATGAGCAGTTCTTC. Translating gives CASSLTRYHNEQFF.